Listed below are T cell receptor beta chains from one sample, sequenced in a study of blood T cell repertoires in COVID-19. The method was immunoSEQ multiplex PCR; TCRdb's version includes in-frame clones alone and lacks a portion of them. This table has about 330,000 clones, approximately 85% appearing once. Sequencing was done on a sample of peripheral blood. These receptors all come from a human donor in a cohort sampled during active COVID-19. Each CDR3 is given with its conserved first and last residue. D genes are given only for firm matches.

V: TRBV15; D: TRBD2; J: TRBJ2-5; CDR3: CATKLAGGLRETQYF; DNA: TGTGCCACCAAGCTAGCGGGGGGTCTGAGGGAGACCCAGTACTTC
V: TRBV5-6; D: NA; J: TRBJ1-5; CDR3: CASSLAAGRNQPQHF; DNA: TGTGCCAGCAGCTTGGCCGCGGGTCGCAATCAGCCCCAGCATTTT
V: TRBV25-1; D: NA; J: TRBJ1-1; CDR3: CASSDGRAEAFF; DNA: TGTGCCAGCAGTGATGGGCGGGCTGAGGCTTTCTTT
V: TRBV2; D: NA; J: TRBJ1-2; CDR3: CASSEAGETDYGYTF; DNA: TGTGCCAGCAGTGAAGCGGGCGAAACAGACTATGGCTACACCTTC
V: TRBV29-1; D: NA; J: TRBJ2-7; CDR3: CSVGNRELYEQYF; DNA: TGCAGCGTTGGGAACAGGGAACTGTACGAGCAGTACTTC
V: TRBV2; D: NA; J: TRBJ1-3; CDR3: CASISVLAGNTIYF; DNA: TGTGCCAGTATCTCGGTGTTAGCTGGAAACACCATATATTTT
V: TRBV6-5; D: NA; J: TRBJ2-7; CDR3: CASRVRDFYEQYF; DNA: TGTGCCAGTAGGGTTCGGGATTTCTACGAGCAGTACTTC
V: TRBV7-3; D: TRBD1; J: TRBJ2-7; CDR3: CASSLTPGTGEQYF; DNA: TGTGCCAGCAGCTTAACCCCCGGGACAGGTGAGCAGTACTTC
V: TRBV12-5; D: NA; J: TRBJ1-5; CDR3: CASGPRTGGNQPQHF; DNA: TGTGCTAGTGGTCCCCGCACGGGCGGGAATCAGCCCCAGCATTTT
V: TRBV9; D: NA; J: TRBJ1-5; CDR3: CASSVEGDQPQHF; DNA: TGTGCCAGCAGCGTAGAAGGGGATCAGCCCCAGCATTTT
V: TRBV3-1/TRBV3-2; D: NA; J: TRBJ1-1; CDR3: CASSQLGENTEAFF; DNA: TGTGCCAGCAGCCAACTAGGAGAGAACACTGAAGCTTTCTTT
V: TRBV3-1/TRBV3-2; D: NA; J: TRBJ2-3; CDR3: CASSQVVWGLTDTQYF; DNA: TGTGCCAGCAGCCAAGTGGTTTGGGGCCTCACAGATACGCAGTATTTT
V: TRBV18; D: NA; J: TRBJ2-2; CDR3: CASSPGRVTGELFF; DNA: TGTGCCAGCTCACCGGGCAGGGTCACCGGGGAGCTGTTTTTT
V: TRBV30; D: NA; J: TRBJ2-3; CDR3: CAWSVVGTDTQYF; DNA: TGTGCCTGGAGTGTGGTCGGTACAGATACGCAGTATTTT
V: TRBV7-9; D: NA; J: TRBJ1-1; CDR3: CASSPLLLRSAGKAFF; DNA: TGTGCCAGCAGCCCTTTACTTTTGCGGAGCGCGGGGAAAGCTTTCTTT
V: TRBV3-1/TRBV3-2; D: NA; J: TRBJ1-4; CDR3: CASSPSRPFGLFF; DNA: TGTGCCAGCAGCCCGAGTCGCCCCTTCGGGCTGTTTTTT
V: TRBV27; D: TRBD2; J: TRBJ2-2; CDR3: CASSPPPGTSGGALSGELFF; DNA: TGTGCCAGCAGTCCCCCCCCCGGGACTAGCGGGGGGGCTCTCAGCGGGGAGCTGTTTTTT
V: TRBV2; D: TRBD1; J: TRBJ2-7; CDR3: CASSAWGQGPYEQYF; DNA: TGTGCCAGCAGCGCTTGGGGACAGGGCCCCTACGAGCAGTACTTC
V: TRBV2; D: TRBD1; J: TRBJ1-2; CDR3: CARGRDRGQSDYGYTF; DNA: TGTGCCAGGGGTAGGGACAGGGGGCAAAGCGACTATGGCTACACCTTC
V: TRBV3-1/TRBV3-2; D: TRBD1; J: TRBJ2-3; CDR3: CASSPGTGWTDTQYF; DNA: TGTGCCAGCAGCCCCGGGACAGGGTGGACAGATACGCAGTATTTT
V: TRBV6-5; D: NA; J: TRBJ1-4; CDR3: CASSYSRGLNEKLFF; DNA: TGTGCCAGCAGTTACTCGAGGGGGTTGAATGAAAAACTGTTTTTT
V: TRBV6-5; D: NA; J: TRBJ1-2; CDR3: CASSYSRSEGYTF; DNA: TGTGCCAGCAGTTACTCCAGGTCGGAAGGCTACACCTTC
V: TRBV3-1/TRBV3-2; D: NA; J: TRBJ2-7; CDR3: CASSQAWGAYEQYF; DNA: TGTGCCAGCAGCCAAGCCTGGGGGGCCTACGAGCAGTACTTC
V: TRBV24-1; D: TRBD2; J: TRBJ2-3; CDR3: CATSDFPAQLAGDPTDTQYF; DNA: TGTGCCACCAGTGATTTTCCGGCTCAACTAGCGGGGGATCCCACAGATACGCAGTATTTT
V: TRBV7-9; D: NA; J: TRBJ1-1; CDR3: CASSSQGSAEAFF; DNA: TGTGCCAGCAGCTCCCAGGGTAGTGCTGAAGCTTTCTTT
V: TRBV15; D: NA; J: TRBJ2-1; CDR3: CATSREGSSYNEQFF; DNA: TGTGCCACCAGCAGAGAGGGGAGCTCCTACAATGAGCAGTTCTTC
V: TRBV6-5; D: NA; J: TRBJ1-2; CDR3: CASSPRGAGGNGYTF; DNA: TGTGCCAGCAGCCCCCGAGGGGCCGGGGGGAATGGCTACACCTTC
V: TRBV5-1; D: NA; J: TRBJ2-7; CDR3: CASSSSGDNYEQYF; DNA: TGCGCCAGCAGCTCATCGGGGGATAACTACGAGCAGTACTTC